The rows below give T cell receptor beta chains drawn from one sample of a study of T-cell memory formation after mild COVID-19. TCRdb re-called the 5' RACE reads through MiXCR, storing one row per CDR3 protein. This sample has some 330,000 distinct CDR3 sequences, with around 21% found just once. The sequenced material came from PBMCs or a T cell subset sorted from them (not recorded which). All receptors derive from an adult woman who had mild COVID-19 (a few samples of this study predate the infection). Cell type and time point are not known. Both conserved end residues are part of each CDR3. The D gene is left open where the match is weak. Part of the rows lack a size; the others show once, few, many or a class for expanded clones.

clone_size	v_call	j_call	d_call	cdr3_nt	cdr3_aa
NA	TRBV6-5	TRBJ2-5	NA	TGTGCCAGCAGCTCTAGGGGGGTAAAGGAGACCCAGTACTTC	CASSSRGVKETQYF
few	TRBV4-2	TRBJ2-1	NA	TGTGCCAGCAGGCTCGAGACGGGCTCCTACAATGAGCAGTTCTTC	CASRLETGSYNEQFF
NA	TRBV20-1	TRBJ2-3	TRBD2	TGCAGTGCTCCCGGACTAGCGGGGGGGGGCACAGATACGCAGTATTTT	CSAPGLAGGGTDTQYF
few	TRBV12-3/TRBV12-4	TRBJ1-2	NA	TGTGCCAGCAGCCCCGCGAGTGGTTATGGCTACACCTTC	CASSPASGYGYTF
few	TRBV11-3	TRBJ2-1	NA	TGTGCCAGCAGCCCCCTGACAGCCTACAGGGAGCAGTTCTTC	CASSPLTAYREQFF
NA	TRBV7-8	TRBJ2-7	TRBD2	TGTGCCAGCAGCTTAGTGGGGGCTAGCGGGAGTGACTTCACCTACGAGCAGTACTTC	CASSLVGASGSDFTYEQYF
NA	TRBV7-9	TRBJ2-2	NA	TGTGCCAGCAGCTTAAGGGACATCAAGTCCGGGGAGCTGTTTTTT	CASSLRDIKSGELFF
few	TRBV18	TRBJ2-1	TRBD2	TGTGCCAGCTCACCTGGAACTAGCGGGACCCTCCACAATGAGCAGTTCTTC	CASSPGTSGTLHNEQFF
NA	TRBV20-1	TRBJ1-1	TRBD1	TGCAGTGCTAGCCGGACAGGGCAGGTAGCTTTCTTT	CSASRTGQVAFF
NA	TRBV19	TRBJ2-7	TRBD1	TGTGCCAGTAGTATAGAGGCGGGGACAGGGATCCTACAGTACTTC	CASSIEAGTGILQYF
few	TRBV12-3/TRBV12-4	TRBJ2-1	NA	TGTGCCAGCAGTTCGGTCCGTGAGCAGTTCTTC	CASSSVREQFF
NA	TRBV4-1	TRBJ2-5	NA	TGCGCCAGCAGCCAAGAAATAGCACGGGAGACCCAGTACTTC	CASSQEIARETQYF
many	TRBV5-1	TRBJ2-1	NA	TGCGCCAGCAGCTCGACGGCCGGGGTGGTTGGGAATGAGCAGTTCTTC	CASSSTAGVVGNEQFF
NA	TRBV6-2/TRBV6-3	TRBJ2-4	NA	TGTGCCAGCAGTTACGTCGGGGGAGAGGACATTCAGTACTTC	CASSYVGGEDIQYF
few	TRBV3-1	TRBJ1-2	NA	TGTGCCAGCAGCCTTTTGGCAGCTTATGGCTACACCTTC	CASSLLAAYGYTF
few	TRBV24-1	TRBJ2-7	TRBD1	TGTGCCACCAGCCCCCGGACAGGGGCCTACGAGCAGTACTTC	CATSPRTGAYEQYF
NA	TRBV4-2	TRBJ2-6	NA	TGTGCCAGCAGCCAACAGATAACGCGCACAGGGCCTGGGGCCAACGTCCTGACTTTC	CASSQQITRTGPGANVLTF